The 20 T cell receptor beta chains presented below share a single source sample, sequenced in a study of cytomegalovirus exposure and HLA in healthy donors. PCR primers comprised 60 Vbeta and 13 Jbeta primers. Here immunoSEQ multiplex PCR was the method, and the copy in TCRdb shows in-frame clones only, minus some. The table lists 150,000 to 200,000 clones, 75% of them singletons. The sequenced sample was PBMCs. These receptors originate from a male donor in good health and CMV-seronegative.

This sequence joins TRBV19 and TRBJ1-5; the match to TRBD1 covers 7 bases. With V trimmed by 6 bases and J by 4 bases, 9 bases remained unmatched. Looked up from germline, CDR1 is LNHDA and CDR2 is SQIVND (reference sequence). The CDR3 spans 15 residues. This CDR3 is CASRQGPTMNQPQHF. The CDR3 bases are TGTGCCAGTAGACAGGGGCCAACCATGAATCAGCCCCAGCATTTT.

This chain uses TRBV27 with TRBJ1-6, with D maybe TRBD1 (5 bases). Germline V gene data show CDR1 as MNHEY and CDR2 as SMNVEV (reference sequence). CDR3 length: 8 residues. The ends were cut back, 9 bases at V and 18 bases at J, with 9 bases in the middle. CDR3 protein: CASRGYHF. Here the CDR3 DNA reads TGTGCCAGTAGGGGTTACCACTTT.

The chain uses TRBV19 and TRBJ1-5; D call uncertain. The CDR3 sequence is 15 residues long. CDR1 is LNHDA, CDR2 SQIVND, per germline (reference sequence). V was clipped by 1 base and J by 0 bases, with 7 bases between them. This CDR3 is CASSIAGGSNQPQHF. The CDR3 bases are TGTGCCAGTAGTATAGCGGGAGGTAGCAATCAGCCCCAGCATTTT.

J is TRBJ1-1 and V is TRBV11-2; a weak D match, TRBD1 (6 bases). Trimming cost V 5 bases and J 2 bases, with 12 bases left between them. There are 14 residues in the CDR3. The germline gives CDR1 SGHAT, CDR2 FQNNGV. Here the CDR3 DNA reads TGTGCCAGCAGCCTAAGGACAGCCAACACTGAAGCTTTCTTT. Its protein is CASSLRTANTEAFF.

The V call is TRBV6-1, the J call TRBJ2-3; 9 nucleotides align to TRBD2. This CDR3 comprises 16 residues. Germline CDR1 MNHNS, CDR2 SASEGT. V gave up 1 base and J gave up 4 bases; unmatched junction bases: 6. The CDR3 coding sequence is TGTGCCAGCAGTGAAGTAGCGGGAGCCGGCCCAGATACGCAGTATTTT. This sequence encodes CASSEVAGAGPDTQYF.

This clone appeared a single time. The genes are TRBV19 and TRBJ1-1, with a possible D match to TRBD1 (6 bases). V was pared by 5 bases and J by 1 base, with 11 bases between. Germline loops: CDR1 LNHDA, CDR2 SQIVND (reference sequence). CDR3 length: 14 residues. The DNA of the CDR3 is TGTGCCAGTAGTCCAGGGGCCAGGAACACTGAAGCTTTCTTT. Its translation: CASSPGARNTEAFF. Using reference TRBV19 and TRBJ1-1 for the parts outside the CDR3, the full variable domain is DGGITQSPKYLFRKEGQNVTLSCEQNLNHDAMYWYRQDPGQGLRLIYYSQIVNDFQKGDIAEGYSVSREKKESFPLTVTSAQKNPTAFYLCASSPGARNTEAFFGQGTRLTVV.

The rearrangement uses TRBV30 and TRBJ1-5; TRBD1 matches at 9 bases. Germline lookup yields CDR1 GTSNPN and CDR2 SVGIG (reference sequence). There are 13 residues in the CDR3. V shed 5 bases, J shed 9 bases, and the junction held 8 bases outside the gene matches. The CDR3 nucleotides read TGTGCCTGGGGACAGGGGCCCAGTGGGCCCCAGCATTTT. Amino acid sequence: CAWGQGPSGPQHF.

The rearrangement links TRBV21-1 to TRBJ2-1; the table's D call of TRBD2 was not tested on the DNA. TRBV21-1 is described as a pseudogene. This CDR3 has 17 residues. CDR3 loop: CASSKRLAGGSYNEQFF. Written as DNA, the CDR3 is TGTGCCAGCAGCAAAAGACTAGCGGGAGGTAGCTACAATGAGCAGTTCTTC.

The chain recombines TRBV4-1 with TRBJ1-2; D uncertain. Germline CDR1 is MGHRA and CDR2 is YSYEKL. This CDR3 has 15 residues. The V end was cut by 2 bases, the J end by 9 bases, with 19 bases between. CDR3 sequence: CASSQFTTESVRYTF. The CDR3 nucleotides read TGCGCCAGCAGCCAATTCACAACAGAATCGGTTCGCTACACCTTC.

This clone was seen once. This rearrangement joins TRBV18 to TRBJ2-1; 7 positions agree with TRBD2. J lost 4 bases, V lost 3 bases, and 3 bases had no gene match. The germline gives CDR1 KGHSH, CDR2 LQKENI. The CDR3 contains 14 residues. The CDR3 nucleotides read TGTGCCAGCTCACCCCCCGGGGGGTACAATGAGCAGTTCTTC. This encodes CASSPPGGYNEQFF.

This clone was observed a single time. The V gene is TRBV2, the J gene TRBJ1-2; D not resolved. The CDR3 has 13 residues. Germline CDR1 reads SNHLY; CDR2 reads FYNNEI. V lost 4 bases, J lost 6 bases, and 12 bases lay in between. CDR3: CASSGGVVHGYTF. CDR3 sequence (DNA): TGTGCCAGCAGTGGTGGAGTAGTTCATGGCTACACCTTC.

This clone was picked up a small number of times. The chain carries TRBV7-9 and TRBJ2-7, with D possibly matching TRBD2 (6 bases). Trimming removed 6 bases from V and 2 bases from J, with 11 bases in between. The CDR3 totals 13 residues. Germline lookup yields CDR1 SEHNR and CDR2 FQNEAQ (reference sequence). For the CDR3, the DNA is TGTGCCAGCAGACGGGCGGGACCCTACGAGCAGTACTTC. Translating gives CASRRAGPYEQYF.

The table lists this clone with a few counts. The V gene is TRBV27, the J gene TRBJ2-7, with a tentative D call TRBD2 (7 bases). Germline CDR1 MNHEY, CDR2 SMNVEV (reference sequence). Trimming pared 3 bases from V and 4 bases from J, leaving 16 bases between. CDR3 size: 15 residues. The CDR3: CASSFPGAGVYEQYF. The CDR3 nucleotides are TGTGCCAGCAGTTTCCCAGGGGCGGGAGTATACGAGCAGTACTTC.

The chain links TRBV6-4 to TRBJ2-3; TRBD1 aligns across 7 bases. This CDR3 spans 15 amino acids. Germline CDR1 and CDR2: MRHNA and SNTAGT. V lost 3 bases to trimming and J lost 2 bases; unmatched junction nucleotides: 5. The CDR3 loop reads CASSEQGQATDTQYF. For the CDR3, the DNA is TGTGCCAGCAGTGAGCAAGGACAGGCCACAGATACGCAGTATTTT.

Notes on this clone: This CDR3 is also generated by other DNA sequences in the sample. V gene TRBV4-2 combines with J gene TRBJ2-7; tentatively, D is TRBD2 (5 bases). Trimming left V 0 bases short and J 0 bases short, with 9 bases between. Per the germline V gene, CDR1 is LGHNA and CDR2 is YNFKEQ. The CDR3 runs to 15 residues. The CDR3 nucleotides read TGTGCCAGCAGCCAAGATCCGGGGAGCTCCTACGAGCAGTACTTC. Its protein is CASSQDPGSSYEQYF.

As concerns this clone: At one of its ends the junction is not consistent with the germline gene, which may arise from a read error. V is TRBV6-6 and J is TRBJ2-7; TRBD2 matches 10 bases. Germline-derived CDR1 and CDR2 are MNHNY and SVGAGI (reference sequence). There are 14 residues in the CDR3. This chain's CDR3 is CTSGREGLSYEQYF. In nucleotides, the CDR3 is TGTACCAGCGGGAGGGAGGGCCTCTCCTACGAGCAGTACTTC.

The chain uses TRBV6-5 and TRBJ1-5, with TRBD1 as a possible D gene (6 bases). CDR1 MNHEY and CDR2 SVGAGI come from the germline V gene. Trimming removed 6 bases from V and 2 bases from J, with 14 bases in between. This CDR3 is built from 15 residues. DNA for the CDR3: TGTGCCAGCAGAGCGGACAGTCTTGGCAATCAGCCCCAGCATTTT. Its protein is CASRADSLGNQPQHF.

V and J are TRBV25-1 and TRBJ1-2, with a tentative D call TRBD1 (5 bases). The CDR3 runs 13 residues. Germline CDR1 is MGHDK and CDR2 is SYGVNS. The V end was cut by 5 bases, the J end by 7 bases, with 14 bases between. This chain's CDR3 is CASSTGWPAGYTF. CDR3 DNA: TGTGCCAGCAGTACAGGTTGGCCTGCTGGCTACACCTTC.

This clone was detected only a few times. CDR3 nucleotides: TGTGCCAGCAGGCGACTAGTTGGGAATGAGCAGTTCTTC. Its protein product is CASRRLVGNEQFF. The chain uses TRBV6-5 and TRBJ2-1, with a tentative D call TRBD2 (6 bases). V lost 6 bases and J 7 bases, leaving 13 bases between the germline ends. CDR1 and CDR2 from the germline V gene are MNHEY and SVGAGI. This CDR3 comprises 13 residues.

The CDR3 reads CASSLKGTGELFF. The CDR3 coding sequence is TGTGCCAGCAGCTTAAAGGGGACCGGGGAGCTGTTTTTT. V usage is TRBV7-2 and J usage is TRBJ2-2, with D maybe TRBD1 (5 bases). There are 13 residues in the CDR3. CDR1 is SGHTA and CDR2 is FQGNSA in the germline V gene. Trimming cost V 2 bases and J 5 bases, with 6 bases left between them. Supplemented by reference TRBV7-2 and TRBJ2-2, the full variable domain reads GAGVSQSPSNKVTEKGKDVELRCDPISGHTALYWYRQSLGQGLEFLIYFQGNSAPDKSGLPSDRFSAERTGGSVSTLTIQRTQQEDSAVYLCASSLKGTGELFFGEGSRLTVL.